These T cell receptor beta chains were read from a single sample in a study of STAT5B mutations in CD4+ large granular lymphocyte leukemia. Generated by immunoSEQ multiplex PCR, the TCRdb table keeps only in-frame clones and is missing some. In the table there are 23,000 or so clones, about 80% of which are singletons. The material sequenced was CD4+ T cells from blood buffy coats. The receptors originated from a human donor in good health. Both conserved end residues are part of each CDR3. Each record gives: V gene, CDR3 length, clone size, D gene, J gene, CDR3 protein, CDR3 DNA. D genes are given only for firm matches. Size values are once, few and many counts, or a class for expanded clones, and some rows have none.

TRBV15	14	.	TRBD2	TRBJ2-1	CATSRTYKAGDEIF	TGTGCCACCAGCAGGACGTATAAGGCGGGAGATGAAATCTTC
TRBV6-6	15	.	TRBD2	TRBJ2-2	CASSSSGRYTGELFF	TGTGCCAGCAGTTCCAGCGGGAGGTACACCGGGGAGCTGTTTTTT
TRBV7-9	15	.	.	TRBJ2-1	CASRSGTGTYNEQFF	TGTGCCAGCAGATCCGGGACTGGAACGTACAATGAGCAGTTCTTC
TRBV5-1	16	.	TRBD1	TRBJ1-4	CASSLGAAGGNEKLFF	TGCGCCAGCAGCTTGGGAGCGGCAGGGGGCAATGAAAAACTGTTTTTT
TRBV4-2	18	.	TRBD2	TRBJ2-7	CASSPGASGTTISYEQYF	TGTGCCAGCAGCCCGGGAGCTAGCGGGACCACAATATCCTACGAGCAGTACTTC
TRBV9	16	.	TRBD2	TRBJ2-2	CASSPRDYSNTGELFF	TGTGCCAGCAGCCCACGGGACTACTCCAACACCGGGGAGCTGTTTTTT
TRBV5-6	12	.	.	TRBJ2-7	CASSLAGDEQYF	TGTGCCAGCAGCTTGGCAGGGGACGAGCAGTACTTC
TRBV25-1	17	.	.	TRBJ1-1	CASSPGSQVRIDTEAFF	TGTGCCAGCAGCCCAGGTTCGCAGGTTAGAATTGACACTGAAGCTTTCTTT
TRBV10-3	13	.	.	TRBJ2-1	CAISEGQGNEQFF	TGTGCCATCAGTGAAGGCCAGGGGAATGAGCAGTTCTTC
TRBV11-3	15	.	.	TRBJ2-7	CASSQKRVGSYEQYF	TGTGCCAGCAGCCAGAAAAGGGTAGGCTCCTACGAGCAGTACTTC
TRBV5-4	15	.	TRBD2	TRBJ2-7	CASSPGTSDTYEQYF	TGTGCCAGCAGTCCCGGGACTAGCGACACCTACGAGCAGTACTTC
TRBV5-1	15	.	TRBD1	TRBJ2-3	CASSRQGDATDTQYF	TGCGCCAGCAGCCGGCAGGGGGACGCCACAGATACGCAGTATTTT
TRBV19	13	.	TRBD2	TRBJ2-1	CATGAGAIVEQFF	TGTGCCACCGGAGCGGGAGCTATCGTTGAGCAGTTCTTC
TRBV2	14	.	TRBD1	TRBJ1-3	CASNLQTGANTIYF	TGTGCCAGCAACCTACAGACAGGGGCGAACACCATATATTTT
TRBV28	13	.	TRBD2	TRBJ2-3	CATSGGGTDTQYF	TGTGCCACCTCGGGGGGGGGCACAGATACGCAGTATTTT
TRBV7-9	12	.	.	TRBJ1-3	CASSLIGNTIYF	TGTGCCAGCAGCTTAATCGGAAACACCATATATTTT
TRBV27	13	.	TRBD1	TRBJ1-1	CASRRDRDTEAFF	TGTGCCAGCAGGAGGGACAGGGACACTGAAGCTTTCTTT
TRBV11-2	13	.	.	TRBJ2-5	CASSLGQRETQYF	TGTGCCAGCAGCTTAGGACAGCGGGAGACCCAGTACTTC
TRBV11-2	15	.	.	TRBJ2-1	CASSPLRAAGNEQFF	TGTGCCAGCAGCCCCCTCAGGGCTGCCGGCAATGAGCAGTTCTTC
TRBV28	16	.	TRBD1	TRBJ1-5	CASRPTGGLSNQPQHF	TGTGCCAGCAGACCGACAGGGGGCCTGAGCAATCAGCCCCAGCATTTT
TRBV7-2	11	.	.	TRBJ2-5	CASSRVETQYF	TGTGCCAGCAGCCGCGTCGAGACCCAGTACTTC
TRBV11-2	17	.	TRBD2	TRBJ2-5	CASSLHPGLPTQETQYF	TGTGCCAGCAGCCTTCATCCGGGACTACCGACGCAAGAGACCCAGTACTTC
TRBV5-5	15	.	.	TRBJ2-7	CASSLRTPGGYEQYF	TGTGCCAGCAGCTTGCGGACTCCGGGTGGCTACGAGCAGTACTTC
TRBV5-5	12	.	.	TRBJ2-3	CASSLWTDTQYF	TGTGCCAGCAGCTTATGGACAGATACGCAGTATTTT
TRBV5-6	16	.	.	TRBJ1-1	CASSLLSAAQNGEAFF	TGTGCCAGCAGCTTGCTCTCGGCGGCTCAAAACGGTGAAGCTTTCTTT
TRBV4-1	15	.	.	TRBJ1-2	CASSQNIDSYYGYTF	TGCGCCAGCAGCCAGAATATAGACAGCTACTATGGCTACACCTTC
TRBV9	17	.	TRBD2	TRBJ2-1	CASSGLAGVWGSNEQFF	TGTGCCAGCAGCGGACTAGCGGGGGTCTGGGGGAGCAATGAGCAGTTCTTC
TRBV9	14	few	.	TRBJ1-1	CASSVDVFGGTTFF	TGTGCCAGCAGCGTAGACGTCTTTGGCGGAACAACTTTCTTT
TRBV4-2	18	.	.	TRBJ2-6	CASSQADGGWSGANVLTF	TGTGCCAGCAGCCAAGCGGATGGGGGCTGGTCTGGGGCCAACGTCCTGACTTTC
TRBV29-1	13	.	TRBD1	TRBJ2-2	CSADRTNTGELFF	TGCAGCGCGGACAGGACGAACACCGGGGAGCTGTTTTTT
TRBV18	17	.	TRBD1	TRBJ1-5	CASSPPGTGGLNQPQHF	TGTGCCAGCTCACCGCCCGGGACAGGGGGCTTGAACCAGCCCCAGCATTTT
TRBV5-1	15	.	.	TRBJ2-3	CASSLAGPSTDTQYF	TGCGCCAGCAGCTTAGCGGGCCCTAGCACAGATACGCAGTATTTT
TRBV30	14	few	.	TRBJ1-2	CAWSALRDNYGYTF	TGTGCCTGGAGTGCACTCAGGGACAACTATGGCTACACCTTC
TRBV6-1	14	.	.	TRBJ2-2	CASGSAGNTGELFF	TGTGCCAGCGGTTCCGCGGGGAACACCGGGGAGCTGTTTTTT
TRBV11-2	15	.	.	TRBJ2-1	CASSFTTGDYNEQFF	TGTGCCAGCAGCTTTACTACAGGAGATTACAATGAGCAGTTCTTC
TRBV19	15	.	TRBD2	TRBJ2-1	CASRTSGSSGNEQFF	TGTGCCAGTAGGACTAGCGGGAGCTCGGGGAATGAGCAGTTCTTC
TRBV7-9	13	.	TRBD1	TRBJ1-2	CASSSGQGYGYTF	TGTGCCAGCAGCTCCGGACAGGGATATGGCTACACCTTC
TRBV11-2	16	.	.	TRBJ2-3	CASSLNRAGRTDTQYF	TGTGCCAGCAGCTTAAATCGGGCGGGACGCACAGATACGCAGTATTTT
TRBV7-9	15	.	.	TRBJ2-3	CASSLPTPTTDTQYF	TGTGCCAGCAGCTTACCTACACCGACCACAGATACGCAGTATTTT
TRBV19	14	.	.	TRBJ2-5	CASSSGMLVETQYF	TGTGCCAGTAGCTCGGGGATGCTCGTCGAGACCCAGTACTTC
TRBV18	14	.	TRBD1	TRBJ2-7	CASSSGGHQTEQYF	TGTGCCAGCTCATCAGGGGGCCACCAAACCGAGCAGTACTTC
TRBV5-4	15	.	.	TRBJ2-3	CASSLAGTSTDTQYF	TGTGCCAGCAGCTTGGCCGGGACTAGCACAGATACGCAGTATTTT
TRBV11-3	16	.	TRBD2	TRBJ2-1	CASSLDQTSGRNEQFF	TGTGCCAGCAGCTTAGATCAGACTAGCGGGAGGAATGAGCAGTTCTTC
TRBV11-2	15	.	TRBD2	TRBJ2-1	CASTRTSGSMDEQFF	TGTGCCAGCACCCGGACTAGCGGGAGTATGGATGAGCAGTTCTTC
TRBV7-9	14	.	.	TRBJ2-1	CASRELARGGEQFF	TGTGCCAGCAGGGAACTAGCCCGAGGGGGTGAGCAGTTCTTC
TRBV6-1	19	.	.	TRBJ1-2	CASSGRFLLGGRANYGYTF	TGTGCCAGCAGTGGACGATTTCTCCTCGGGGGGCGCGCTAACTATGGCTACACCTTC
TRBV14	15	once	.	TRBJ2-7	CASSQGVELTYEQYF	TGTGCCAGCAGCCAAGGTGTAGAGTTAACCTACGAGCAGTACTTC
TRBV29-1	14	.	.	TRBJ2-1	CSVEEPRNNNEQFF	TGCAGCGTTGAAGAGCCACGCAACAACAATGAGCAGTTCTTC
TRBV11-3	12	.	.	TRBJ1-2	CASSFGQNGYTF	TGTGCCAGCAGCTTTGGGCAGAATGGCTACACCTTC
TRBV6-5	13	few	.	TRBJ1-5	CASRRTNLEPQHF	TGTGCCAGCAGACGGACAAATCTAGAGCCCCAGCATTTT
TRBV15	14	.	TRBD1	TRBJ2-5	CATSGKTGGETQYF	TGTGCCACCAGCGGAAAAACAGGGGGAGAGACCCAGTACTTC
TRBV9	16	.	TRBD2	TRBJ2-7	CASSPGLAVAGLEQYF	TGTGCCAGCAGTCCGGGACTAGCTGTAGCGGGTCTCGAGCAGTACTTC
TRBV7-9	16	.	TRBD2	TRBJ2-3	CASRLVAGGPTDTQYF	TGTGCCAGCAGACTGGTAGCGGGAGGGCCAACAGATACGCAGTATTTT
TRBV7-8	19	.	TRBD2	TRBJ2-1	CASSRVILAGFSSYNEQFF	TGTGCCAGCAGCAGGGTTATACTAGCGGGATTCAGCTCCTACAATGAGCAGTTCTTC
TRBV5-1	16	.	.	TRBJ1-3	CASSLTAASSGNTIYF	TGCGCCAGCAGCTTAACTGCGGCCTCCTCTGGAAACACCATATATTTT
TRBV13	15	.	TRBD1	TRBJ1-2	CASSFLSRGGYGYTF	TGTGCCAGCAGCTTCTTATCCAGGGGGGGCTATGGCTACACCTTC
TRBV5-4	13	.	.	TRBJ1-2	CASSLATVSGYTF	TGTGCCAGCAGCTTGGCGACAGTTTCTGGCTACACCTTC
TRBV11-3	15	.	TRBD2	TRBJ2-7	CASSSLAANSYEQYF	TGTGCCAGCAGTTCGCTAGCGGCCAACTCCTACGAGCAGTACTTC
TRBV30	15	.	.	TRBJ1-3	CAWRYGPHSGNTIYF	TGTGCCTGGAGATACGGACCCCACTCTGGAAACACCATATATTTT